This passage covers 30 T cell receptor beta chains from one sample sequenced in a study of neurological immune-mediated disorders. Each CDR3 protein gets one entry after TCRdb re-called the 5' RACE reads with MiXCR. The profile shows about 24,000 distinct CDR3 sequences, under 8.5% of them singletons. Sequenced sample: PBMCs. These receptors were collected from a middle-aged woman in good health.

This clonotype has at least ten counts. This chain joins TRBV5-1 and TRBJ2-7, with D uncertain. CDR3 length: 14 residues. The germline CDR1 and CDR2 sequences are SGHRS and YFSETQ. Trimming cost V 4 bases and J 2 bases, with 13 bases left between them. Written as DNA, the CDR3 is TGCGCCAGCAGCCCGGAGACCAATACCTACGAGCAGTACTTC. As protein: CASSPETNTYEQYF.

This clonotype has at least ten counts. V and J are TRBV7-9 and TRBJ1-1, with D perhaps TRBD1 (6 bases). Germline CDR1 SEHNR, CDR2 FQNEAQ (reference sequence). V was clipped by 0 bases and J by 6 bases, with 8 bases between them. This CDR3 has 13 residues. The CDR3 protein is CASSLAGGPEAFF. CDR3 DNA: TGTGCCAGCAGCTTAGCGGGGGGGCCTGAAGCTTTCTTT.

Many counts were recorded for this clonotype. The gene calls are TRBV20-1 and TRBJ1-2; no clear D. V dropped 4 bases and J dropped 4 bases, with 10 bases sitting between them. Germline V gene data show CDR1 as DFQATT and CDR2 as SNEGSKA (reference sequence). This CDR3 spans 12 amino acids. CDR3 protein: CSAMERLYGYTF. CDR3 DNA: TGCAGTGCTATGGAGCGCCTCTATGGCTACACCTTC.

At least ten counts were recorded for this clonotype. This chain links TRBV4-2 with TRBJ1-5; unclear D gene. V shed 0 bases and J shed 4 bases, with 10 bases lying between them. This CDR3 comprises 15 residues. Germline CDR1 and CDR2: LGHNA and YNFKEQ. The CDR3 reads CASSQDWGTNQPQHF. The DNA for the CDR3 is TGTGCCAGCAGCCAAGATTGGGGAACTAATCAGCCCCAGCATTTT.

This clonotype was seen repeatedly, ten times or more. The chain combines TRBV9 with TRBJ2-7; D may match TRBD1 or TRBD2 (5 bases each). Germline V gene sequence: CDR1 SGDLS, CDR2 YYNGEE. V lost 0 bases, J lost 7 bases, and 17 bases lay in between. The CDR3 is 15 residues long. CDR3 sequence: CASSVGGDRRGEQYF. The CDR3 nucleotides read TGTGCCAGCAGCGTAGGAGGGGATCGACGAGGTGAGCAGTACTTC. Together with reference TRBV9 and TRBJ2-7, the CDR3 gives the full variable domain: DSGVTQTPKHLITATGQRVTLRCSPRSGDLSVYWYQQSLDQGLQFLIQYYNGEERAKGNILERFSAQQFPDLHSELNLSSLELGDSALYFCASSVGGDRRGEQYFGPGTRLTVT.

This clonotype came up many times. The V and J genes are TRBV7-2 and TRBJ2-7; possibly TRBD2 for D (5 bases). V lost 3 bases and J lost 3, with 6 bases in between. The CDR3 has 12 amino acids. Germline assignment: CDR1 SGHTA and CDR2 FQGNSA. The CDR3 DNA follows: TGTGCCAGCAGCTTTGGGAGCTACGAGCAGTACTTC. Protein: CASSFGSYEQYF.

This clonotype was seen repeatedly, ten times or more. The gene calls are TRBV2 and TRBJ1-4; 8 bases match TRBD1. The J segment lost 8 bases and the V segment lost 4 bases, leaving 3 bases of the junction unmatched. The CDR3 has 13 amino acids. Germline CDR1 SNHLY, CDR2 FYNNEI. The CDR3 loop reads CASSADRDEKLFF. In DNA, the CDR3 is TGTGCCAGCAGTGCGGACAGGGACGAAAAACTGTTTTTT.

This clonotype was seen ten or more times. The J gene is TRBJ1-1, the V gene TRBV5-1; D is unresolved. Looked up from germline, CDR1 is SGHRS and CDR2 is YFSETQ. The CDR3 length is 14 residues. V lost 0 bases and J lost 5, with 11 bases in between. In DNA form, the CDR3 reads TGCGCCAGCAGCTTGGCGCAGCCGGGGACTGAAGCTTTCTTT. This translates into CASSLAQPGTEAFF.

This clonotype appeared many times. V is TRBV20-1 and J is TRBJ2-3; weak D call: TRBD1 (6 bases). The CDR3 spans 15 residues. CDR1 DFQATT and CDR2 SNEGSKA come from the germline V gene (reference sequence). The V end lost 1 base, the J end lost 9 bases, and 20 bases lay between the germline ends. The CDR3: CSARVGGEGPGTQYF. CDR3 sequence (DNA): TGCAGTGCTAGAGTAGGGGGAGAGGGCCCGGGAACGCAGTATTTT.

This clonotype occurred many times. A single base separates this from a much larger clone, so it may be a read error. V is TRBV5-1 and J is TRBJ2-1; D gene unclear. This CDR3 is 13 amino acids long. CDR1 SGHRS and CDR2 YFSETQ come from the germline V gene. With 0 bases removed from V and 3 bases from J, the gap between germline ends came to 4 bases. The CDR3 loop is CASSLGDYNEQFF. The CDR3 DNA sequence: TGCGCCAGCAGCTTGGGGGACTACAATGAGCAGTTCTTC.

The chain couples TRBV6-6 to TRBJ2-6; TRBD1 matches at 9 bases. Trimming cost V 6 bases and J 4 bases; bases outside gene matches: 10. The CDR3 length is 17 residues. Germline values: CDR1 MNHNY, CDR2 SVGAGI (reference sequence). The CDR3: CASRVPGQGSGANVLTF. In DNA form, the CDR3 reads TGTGCCAGCAGGGTCCCGGGACAGGGTTCCGGGGCCAACGTCCTGACTTTC.

This clonotype was detected ten times or more. The chain recombines TRBV29-1 with TRBJ1-2; D gene ambiguous. Germline CDR1 reads SQVTM; CDR2 reads ANQGSEA. The CDR3 spans 12 residues. V gave up 3 bases and J gave up 4 bases, with 9 bases separating them. DNA for the CDR3: TGCAGCGTTGATACAACCAGCTATGGCTACACCTTC. This gives the protein CSVDTTSYGYTF.

A remark on this clonotype: It is unclear where the CDR3 begins or ends on the DNA, so no DNA is shown, and the CDR3 is as TCRdb lists it. This chain uses TRBV5-5 with TRBJ2-2; TRBD1 is the table's D call and was not checked against the DNA. Germline V gene lookup returns CDR1 SGHKS and CDR2 YYEKEE (reference sequence). The CDR3 spans 24 residues, counting both ends. The CDR3: CASSFYICSARDPGTREDTGELFF.

This clonotype was seen repeatedly, ten times or more. The chain employs TRBV27 and TRBJ2-1; D remains ambiguous. Germline V gene lookup returns CDR1 MNHEY and CDR2 SMNVEV (reference sequence). The CDR3 has 13 residues. Trimming pared 5 bases from V and 3 bases from J, leaving 8 bases between. The CDR3 sequence: CASSATFYNEQFF. Here the CDR3 DNA reads TGTGCCAGCAGTGCTACTTTCTACAATGAGCAGTTCTTC.

By proportion, this clonotype is medium-sized (0.01 to 0.1%). CDR3 region: CASSLVAVSGTKNIQYF. The CDR3 nucleotides are TGTGCCAGCAGCTTGGTGGCGGTAAGCGGAACCAAAAACATTCAGTACTTC. The chain carries TRBV5-6 and TRBJ2-4; possibly TRBD2 for D (5 bases). This CDR3 has 17 amino acids. Trimming took off 0 bases at V and 2 bases at J, with 15 bases between the two ends. Per germline, CDR1 SGHDT and CDR2 YYEEEE.

This clonotype was counted at least ten times. The V call is TRBV29-1, the J call TRBJ1-1; the match to TRBD1 covers 9 bases. V shed 7 bases, J shed 9 bases, and the junction held 18 bases outside the gene matches. Per germline, CDR1 SQVTM and CDR2 ANQGSEA. The CDR3 consists of 15 residues. The CDR3 nucleotides are TGCAGCGCTGTCCCGGGACAGGGTACGGTCTCTCAAGCTTTCTTT. Protein product: CSAVPGQGTVSQAFF.

This clonotype was seen ten or more times. This rearrangement joins TRBV7-2 to TRBJ1-1; D call uncertain. V lost 6 bases and J lost 0, with 17 bases in between. Germline CDR1 and CDR2: SGHTA and FQGNSA. The CDR3 consists of 16 residues. The CDR3 reads CASSSQAGLLNTEAFF. DNA of the CDR3: TGTGCCAGCAGTTCCCAGGCGGGTTTGCTGAACACTGAAGCTTTCTTT.

The chain is built from TRBV2 and TRBJ2-1, with D tentatively TRBD1 (6 bases). The CDR3 covers 14 residues. The germline V and J ends were trimmed by 4 bases and 9 bases, with 16 bases remaining between them. From germline, CDR1 is SNHLY and CDR2 FYNNEI. The DNA of the CDR3 is TGTGCCAGCAGTGGAAACAGGGTCGACGGTGAGCAGTTCTTC. Protein: CASSGNRVDGEQFF. Full variable domain (rest looked up from reference TRBV2 and TRBJ2-1): EPEVTQTPSHQVTQMGQEVILRCVPISNHLYFYWYRQILGQKVEFLVSFYNNEISEKSEIFDDQFSVERPDGSNFTLKIRSTKLEDSAMYFCASSGNRVDGEQFFGPGTRLTVL.

This clonotype was picked up many times. The gene calls are TRBV20-1 and TRBJ2-5; D might be TRBD2 (5 bases). CDR3 size: 13 residues. V gave up 3 bases and J gave up 2 bases, with 10 bases separating them. From germline, CDR1 is DFQATT and CDR2 SNEGSKA (reference sequence). CDR3 DNA sequence: TGCAGTGCTAGTTTTTTAGCGCAAGAGACCCAGTACTTC. Translating it yields CSASFLAQETQYF.

This clonotype was recorded at least ten times. The V call is TRBV9, the J call TRBJ1-2, with D unclear. The germline V gene encodes CDR1 SGDLS and CDR2 YYNGEE. The CDR3 is 15 amino acids. V was trimmed by 0 bases and J by 0 bases, leaving 9 bases between them. DNA of the CDR3: TGTGCCAGCAGCGTAGGACACAGCCCTAACTATGGCTACACCTTC. It codes for CASSVGHSPNYGYTF. The full variable domain, completed using reference TRBV9 and TRBJ1-2, is DSGVTQTPKHLITATGQRVTLRCSPRSGDLSVYWYQQSLDQGLQFLIQYYNGEERAKGNILERFSAQQFPDLHSELNLSSLELGDSALYFCASSVGHSPNYGYTFGSGTRLTVV.

At least ten counts were recorded for this clonotype. V and J are TRBV4-1 and TRBJ2-1, with 7 bases that match TRBD2. J lost 6 bases, V lost 1 base, and 3 bases had no gene match. This CDR3 comprises 14 residues. CDR1 MGHRA and CDR2 YSYEKL come from the germline V gene. In nucleotides, the CDR3 is TGCGCCAGCAGCCAAGGGCGGGAGAGCAATGAGCAGTTCTTC. Its translation is CASSQGRESNEQFF.

There are many counts of this clonotype. V and J are TRBV20-1 and TRBJ1-1, with D possibly matching TRBD1 (5 bases). Between the trimmed V and J ends, which lost 4 bases and 0 bases, there was a span of 9 bases. The CDR3 covers 13 residues. Germline V gives CDR1 DFQATT, CDR2 SNEGSKA (reference sequence). The chain's CDR3 is CSATGNMNTEAFF. CDR3 nucleotide sequence: TGCAGTGCTACAGGGAACATGAACACTGAAGCTTTCTTT.

This clonotype was seen ten or more times. The chain is built from TRBV4-1 and TRBJ1-4; tentatively, D is TRBD1 (5 bases). V shed 4 bases and J shed 12 bases, with 15 bases lying between them. CDR1 MGHRA and CDR2 YSYEKL come from the germline V gene. This CDR3 has 13 amino acids. The CDR3 loop is CASSPAGGGELFF. The CDR3 nucleotides are TGCGCCAGCAGCCCAGCGGGGGGTGGGGAACTGTTTTTT.

This clonotype occurred many times. This CDR3 is CASSSLQGLMWKRDTEAFF. In DNA, the CDR3 is TGTGCCAGCAGCTCCCTACAGGGTCTTATGTGGAAGAGGGACACTGAAGCTTTCTTT. This chain uses TRBV12-3 or TRBV12-4 with TRBJ1-1, with D tentatively TRBD1 (6 bases). The CDR3 contains 19 residues. Trimming removed 6 bases at V and 3 bases at J, with 29 bases between.

This clonotype was seen repeatedly, ten times or more. The J gene is TRBJ2-1, the V gene TRBV7-9; D is uncertain. Trimming left V 5 bases short and J 7 bases short, with 15 bases between. Per the germline V gene, CDR1 is SEHNR and CDR2 is FQNEAQ (reference sequence). There are 14 residues in the CDR3. The CDR3 region has the DNA TGTGCCAGCAGCCCTCTCCCCTTCTTGAATGAGCAGTTCTTC. Amino acid sequence: CASSPLPFLNEQFF.

This clonotype was detected ten times or more. CDR3 residues: CSAESDFVSSVSYNEQFF. The CDR3 nucleotides are TGCAGTGCTGAATCTGACTTCGTGTCTAGCGTGTCCTACAATGAGCAGTTCTTC. The chain links TRBV20-1 to TRBJ2-1, with D tentatively TRBD2 (6 bases). Germline values: CDR1 DFQATT, CDR2 SNEGSKA (reference sequence). The ends were cut back, 5 bases at V and 1 base at J, with 24 bases in the middle. There are 18 residues in the CDR3.

This clonotype is medium-sized within its sample. V and J are TRBV20-1 and TRBJ1-2; the match to TRBD1 covers 8 bases. Germline V gives CDR1 DFQATT, CDR2 SNEGSKA (reference sequence). CDR3 size: 15 residues. Losses at the gene ends were 5 bases for V and 4 bases for J; bases not matched to a gene: 12. CDR3 sequence (DNA): TGCAGTGCTCGTGTGGACAGGGAGGTTAGCTATGGCTACACCTTC. It encodes CSARVDREVSYGYTF.

This clonotype was seen many times. The V gene is TRBV20-1, the J gene TRBJ2-7; TRBD1 aligns across 8 bases. Per germline, CDR1 DFQATT and CDR2 SNEGSKA (reference sequence). J gave up 2 bases and V 6 bases, and 6 bases lay outside the gene matches. The CDR3 loop spans 13 amino acids. The CDR3 loop is CSAPPGGTYEQYF. The CDR3 DNA is TGCAGTGCCCCTCCAGGGGGCACCTACGAGCAGTACTTC.

This clonotype has at least ten counts. The rearrangement uses TRBV12-3 or TRBV12-4 and TRBJ2-3; D possibly corresponds to TRBD2 (6 bases). The CDR3 loop spans 15 amino acids. V was cut by 2 bases and J by 0 bases, with 9 bases left in between. The CDR3 DNA sequence: TGTGCCAGCAGTTTACGCGGGATGAGCACAGATACGCAGTATTTT. Protein: CASSLRGMSTDTQYF.

This clonotype was counted many times. V gene TRBV20-1 combines with J gene TRBJ2-3; D unresolved. Germline loops: CDR1 DFQATT, CDR2 SNEGSKA (reference sequence). V lost 1 base and J lost 3, with 2 bases in between. This CDR3 is 11 amino acids long. The CDR3 DNA reads TGCAGTGCTAGAGTGACAGATACGCAGTATTTT. It codes for CSARVTDTQYF.